This T cell receptor beta chain originates from a study of identical twins. One entry per CDR3 protein results from TCRdb running MiXCR on the 5' RACE reads. The table lists more than 650,000 distinct CDR3 sequences, around 5.7% of them singletons, with approximately 1.6% in the top ten. This clonotype turned up a few times. CDR3 length: 14 amino acids. V shed 6 bases, J shed 0 bases, and the junction held 5 bases outside the gene matches. Germline V lookup: CDR1 SGHTA, CDR2 FQGNSA. This receptor was obtained from a man between 18 and 35 years old in good health. This chain joins TRBV7-2 and TRBJ2-7; 7 bases line up with TRBD1. Input material: naive T cells sorted from blood. CDR3 sequence: CASRTTGYSYEQYF. The DNA for the CDR3 is TGTGCCAGCAGGACGACAGGGTACTCCTACGAGCAGTACTTC.